This T cell receptor beta chain derives from a study of cytomegalovirus exposure and HLA in healthy donors. Broader study findings: Among immune exposure information, only CMV serostatus was available. In a later analysis, CMV-associated beta chains were mostly HLA-associated, it appeared.

The germline CDR1 and CDR2 sequences are SEHNR and FQNEAQ (reference sequence). This CDR3 has 14 amino acids. In regard to this clone: The target antigen is unknown. Relative to the germline gene, one junction end is altered; a read error may explain this.

The PCR was carried out with 60 Vbeta primers and 13 Jbeta primers. Repertoires were generated with immunoSEQ multiplex PCR, while TCRdb's copy carries only in-frame clones and drops some. The table has over 85,000 clones, under 85% seen once. J is TRBJ1-2 and V is TRBV7-9; a possible D gene is TRBD1 (6 bases). Sequenced: PBMCs. This receptor was obtained from a man aged 35 to 55 in good health and CMV-seronegative. CDR3 residues: CSSSLGLDSYGYTF. For the CDR3, the DNA is TGTTCCAGCAGCTTAGGACTGGACAGCTATGGCTACACCTTC.